This T cell receptor (beta chain) appears in the sequencing data of a study of cytotoxic CD8 clonotypes in ibrutinib-treated CLL. Across the whole study: About 25 partial and 2 complete responses; at median approximately 70 months, approximately 14 remitted, about 12 progressed. Study-wide results and caveats: Few clonotypes were public, and these shrank or held steady under treatment. Researchers report that baseline clonality outpaced age-matched healthy donors and tracked circulating CD8+ T-cell counts. Clonality was elevated at ibrutinib response and had returned toward baseline at progression.

Profiled with immunoSEQ multiplex PCR; TCRdb holds only in-frame clones, not every one. The sample has about 200,000 clones, 79% seen once; the top ten hold 9.5% to 12%. V was shortened by 5 bases and J by 2 bases, with 12 bases between the two germline ends. The CDR3 is 14 amino acids. Per the germline V gene, CDR1 is SGHRS and CDR2 is YFSETQ. In regard to this clone: The antigen remains unidentified.

The source is a human donor with chronic lymphocytic leukemia. This rearrangement joins TRBV5-1 to TRBJ2-3, with D hard to call. The source was PBMCs, collected after 12 months of ibrutinib treatment. CDR3 nucleotides: TGCGCCAGCAGGGGTGACTCTGCCACAGATACGCAGTATTTT. Amino acids: CASRGDSATDTQYF.